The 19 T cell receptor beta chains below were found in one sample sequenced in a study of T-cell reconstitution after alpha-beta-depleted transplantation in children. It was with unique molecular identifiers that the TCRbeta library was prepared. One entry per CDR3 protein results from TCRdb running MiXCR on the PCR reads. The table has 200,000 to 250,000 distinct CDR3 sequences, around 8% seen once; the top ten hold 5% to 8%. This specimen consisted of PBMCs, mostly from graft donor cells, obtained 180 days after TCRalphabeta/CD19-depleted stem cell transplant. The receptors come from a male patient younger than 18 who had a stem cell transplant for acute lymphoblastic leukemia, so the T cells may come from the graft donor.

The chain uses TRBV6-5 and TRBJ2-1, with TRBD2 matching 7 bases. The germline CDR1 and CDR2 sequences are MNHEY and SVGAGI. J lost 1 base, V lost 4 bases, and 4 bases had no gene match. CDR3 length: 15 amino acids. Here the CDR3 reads CASSSLAASYNEQFF. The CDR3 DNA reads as TGTGCCAGCAGTTCCCTAGCGGCGTCCTACAATGAGCAGTTCTTC.

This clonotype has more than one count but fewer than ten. The CDR3 spells CASSEVHSSYEQYF. Here the CDR3 DNA reads TGTGCCAGCAGTGAGGTTCACAGTTCCTACGAGCAGTACTTC. V and J are TRBV2 and TRBJ2-7; D gene ambiguous. From germline, CDR1 is SNHLY and CDR2 FYNNEI. The CDR3 runs 14 residues. V lost 3 bases to trimming and J lost 1 base, with 10 bases between them.

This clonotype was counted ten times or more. The CDR3 coding sequence is TGTGCCAGCAGCTTCCCGGGAAGTGATCAGCCCCAGCATTTT. This translates into CASSFPGSDQPQHF. The gene calls are TRBV7-9 and TRBJ1-5; D is undetermined. The V gene's germline CDR1 is SEHNR and CDR2 FQNEAQ (reference sequence). Deletions cut 3 bases from V and 5 bases from J, with 11 bases between. CDR3 length: 14 amino acids.

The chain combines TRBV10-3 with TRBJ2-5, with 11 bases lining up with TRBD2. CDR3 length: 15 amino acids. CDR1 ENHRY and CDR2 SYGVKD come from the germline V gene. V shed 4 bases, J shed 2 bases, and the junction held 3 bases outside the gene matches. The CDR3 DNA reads TGTGCCATCAGTGCCGGGACTAGCGGTCAAGAGACCCAGTACTTC. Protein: CAISAGTSGQETQYF.

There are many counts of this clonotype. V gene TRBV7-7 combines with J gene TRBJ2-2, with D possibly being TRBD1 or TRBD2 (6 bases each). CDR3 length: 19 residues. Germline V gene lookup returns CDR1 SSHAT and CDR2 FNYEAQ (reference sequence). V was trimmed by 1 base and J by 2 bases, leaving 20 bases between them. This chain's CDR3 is CASSLVSVGGLANTGELFF. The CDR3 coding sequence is TGTGCCAGCAGCTTAGTATCCGTCGGGGGCTTGGCTAACACCGGGGAGCTGTTTTTT.

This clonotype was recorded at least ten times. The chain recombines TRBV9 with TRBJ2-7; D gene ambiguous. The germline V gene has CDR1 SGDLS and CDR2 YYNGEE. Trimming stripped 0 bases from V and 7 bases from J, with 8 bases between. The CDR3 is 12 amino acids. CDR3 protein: CASSVGGLEQYF. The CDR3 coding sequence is TGTGCCAGCAGCGTAGGGGGTTTGGAGCAGTACTTC.

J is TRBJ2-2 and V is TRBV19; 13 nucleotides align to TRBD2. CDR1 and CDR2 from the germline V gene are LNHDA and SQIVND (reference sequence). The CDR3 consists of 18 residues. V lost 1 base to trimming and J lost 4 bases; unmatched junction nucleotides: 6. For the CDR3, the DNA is TGTGCCAGTAGTATAGTACTAGCGGGAGGGTCCGGCACCGGGGAGCTGTTTTTT. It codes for CASSIVLAGGSGTGELFF.

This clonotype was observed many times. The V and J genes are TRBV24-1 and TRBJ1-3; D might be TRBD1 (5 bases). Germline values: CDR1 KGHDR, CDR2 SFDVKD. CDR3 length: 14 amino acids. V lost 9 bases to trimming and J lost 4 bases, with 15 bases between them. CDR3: CATWTYLFGNTIYF. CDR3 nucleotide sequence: TGTGCCACCTGGACATACCTCTTCGGAAACACCATATATTTT.

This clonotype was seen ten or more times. The CDR3 reads CSAPDRNQETQYF. The CDR3 coding sequence is TGCAGTGCCCCGGACAGGAACCAAGAGACCCAGTACTTC. The V and J genes are TRBV20-1 and TRBJ2-5, with 7 bases matching TRBD1. This CDR3 region has 13 residues. V shed 6 bases and J 0 bases; nucleotides not matched to a gene: 4. CDR1 is DFQATT and CDR2 is SNEGSKA in the germline V gene (reference sequence).

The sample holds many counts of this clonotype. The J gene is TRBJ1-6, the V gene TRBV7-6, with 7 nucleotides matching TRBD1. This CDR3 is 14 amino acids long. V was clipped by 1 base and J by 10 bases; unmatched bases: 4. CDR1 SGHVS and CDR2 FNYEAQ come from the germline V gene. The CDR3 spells CASSLGTGESPLHF. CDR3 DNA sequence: TGTGCCAGCAGCTTAGGGACAGGAGAGTCACCCCTCCACTTT.

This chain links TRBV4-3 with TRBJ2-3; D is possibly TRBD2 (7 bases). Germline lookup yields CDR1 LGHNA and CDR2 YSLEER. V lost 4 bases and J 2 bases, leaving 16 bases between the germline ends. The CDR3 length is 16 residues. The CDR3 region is CASSRGGGAFTDTQYF. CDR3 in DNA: TGCGCCAGCAGCCGAGGGGGGGGGGCATTCACAGATACGCAGTATTTT.

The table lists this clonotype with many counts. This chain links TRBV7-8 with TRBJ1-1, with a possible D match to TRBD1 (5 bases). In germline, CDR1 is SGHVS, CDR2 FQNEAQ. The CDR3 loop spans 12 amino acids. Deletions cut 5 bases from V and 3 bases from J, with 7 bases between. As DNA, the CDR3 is TGTGCCAGCAGCAGGGGTGACACTGAAGCTTTCTTT. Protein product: CASSRGDTEAFF. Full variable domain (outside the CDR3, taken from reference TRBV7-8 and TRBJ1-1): GAGVSQSPRYKVAKRGQDVALRCDPISGHVSLFWYQQALGQGPEFLTYFQNEAQLDKSGLPSDRFFAERPEGSVSTLKIQRTQQEDSAVYLCASSRGDTEAFFGQGTRLTVV.

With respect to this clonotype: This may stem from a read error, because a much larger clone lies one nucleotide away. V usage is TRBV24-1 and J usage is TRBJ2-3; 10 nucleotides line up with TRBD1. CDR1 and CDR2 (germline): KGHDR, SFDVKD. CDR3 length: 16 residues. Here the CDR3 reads CATAAGQGRWTDTQNF. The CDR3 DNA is TGTGCCACCGCAGCGGGACAGGGGAGGTGGACAGATACGCAGAATTTT.

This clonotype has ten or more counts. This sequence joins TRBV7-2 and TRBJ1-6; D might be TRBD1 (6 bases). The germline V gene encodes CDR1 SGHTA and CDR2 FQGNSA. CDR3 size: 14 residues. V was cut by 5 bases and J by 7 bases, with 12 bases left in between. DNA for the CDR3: TGTGCCAGCAGCCCCGACAGGTTCAATTCACCCCTCCACTTT. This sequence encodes CASSPDRFNSPLHF.

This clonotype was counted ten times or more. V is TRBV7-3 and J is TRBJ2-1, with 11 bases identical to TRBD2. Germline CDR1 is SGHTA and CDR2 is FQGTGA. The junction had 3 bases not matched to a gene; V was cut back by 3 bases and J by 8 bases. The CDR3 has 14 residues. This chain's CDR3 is CASSFTSGGDEQFF. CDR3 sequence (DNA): TGTGCCAGCAGCTTTACTAGCGGGGGTGATGAGCAGTTCTTC.

CDR3 nucleotides: TGCAGTGCTAGACTAGCGGACTCCTACGAGCAGTACTTC. Residues: CSARLADSYEQYF. This chain connects TRBV20-1 to TRBJ2-7, with TRBD2 matching over 7 bases. This CDR3 has 13 amino acids. The V gene's germline CDR1 is DFQATT and CDR2 SNEGSKA (reference sequence). The V gene end was trimmed by 2 bases and the J gene end by 0 bases; junction bases not matched to a gene: 1.

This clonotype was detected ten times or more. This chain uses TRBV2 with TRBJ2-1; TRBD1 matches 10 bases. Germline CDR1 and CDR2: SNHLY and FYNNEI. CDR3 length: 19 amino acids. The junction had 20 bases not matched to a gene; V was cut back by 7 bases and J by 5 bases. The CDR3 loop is CASTRTGGSAQRGDNEQFF. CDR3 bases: TGTGCCAGCACCCGGACAGGGGGGAGCGCCCAGAGAGGGGACAATGAGCAGTTCTTC.

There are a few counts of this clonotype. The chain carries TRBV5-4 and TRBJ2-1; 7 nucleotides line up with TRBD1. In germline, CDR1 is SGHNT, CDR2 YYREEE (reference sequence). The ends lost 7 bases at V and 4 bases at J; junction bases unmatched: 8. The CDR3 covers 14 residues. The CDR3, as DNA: TGTGCCAGCGTAAGGCAGGGGGATTACAATGAGCAGTTCTTC. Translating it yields CASVRQGDYNEQFF.

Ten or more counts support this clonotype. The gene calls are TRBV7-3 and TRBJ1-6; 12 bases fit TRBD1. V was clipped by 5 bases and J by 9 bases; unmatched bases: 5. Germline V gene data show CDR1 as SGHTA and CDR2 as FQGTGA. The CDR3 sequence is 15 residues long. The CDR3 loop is CASSMGQGAGSPLHF. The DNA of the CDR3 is TGTGCCAGCAGCATGGGACAGGGGGCCGGTTCACCCCTCCACTTT.